These T cell receptor beta chains were read from a single sample in a study of vaccination and CD4 T cells after COVID-19. Each CDR3 protein gets one entry after TCRdb re-called the PCR reads with MiXCR. The table records about 10,000 distinct CDR3 sequences, under 35% of them present only once. These TCRs are of unknown antigen specificity. Source material: CD4+ T cells from blood, cultured in vitro. The receptor set was obtained from a human donor in good health. Each CDR3 is given with its conserved first and last residue.

>TRBV6-1
CASSGIPGGGYTF
>TRBV7-2
CASSLTGLGNTIYF
>TRBV12-3/TRBV12-4
CACGRSNSPLHF
>TRBV20-1
CSALQGTSGVSSYNEQFF
>TRBV5-1
CASMGTGFHTEAFF
>TRBV20-1
CSAQRSNQPQHF
>TRBV3-1
CASSTGTPADTQYF
>TRBV6-4
CASSPDRGHTEAFF
>TRBV2
CASSEVRGGAEAFF
>TRBV29-1
CSVEIGTGFNQPQHF
>TRBV3-1
CASSPTGNYGYTF
>TRBV14
CASSQGAETQYF
>TRBV12-3/TRBV12-4
CASSFSYEQYF
>TRBV20-1
CSAEGTGSKTQYF
>TRBV20-1
CSATGQGIHGYTF
>TRBV6-1
CASSAGWTGGNTIYF
>TRBV6-1
CASSPRAENTEAFF
>TRBV1
CTSSQGDWEMGELFF
>TRBV29-1
CSLERGGRTEAFF